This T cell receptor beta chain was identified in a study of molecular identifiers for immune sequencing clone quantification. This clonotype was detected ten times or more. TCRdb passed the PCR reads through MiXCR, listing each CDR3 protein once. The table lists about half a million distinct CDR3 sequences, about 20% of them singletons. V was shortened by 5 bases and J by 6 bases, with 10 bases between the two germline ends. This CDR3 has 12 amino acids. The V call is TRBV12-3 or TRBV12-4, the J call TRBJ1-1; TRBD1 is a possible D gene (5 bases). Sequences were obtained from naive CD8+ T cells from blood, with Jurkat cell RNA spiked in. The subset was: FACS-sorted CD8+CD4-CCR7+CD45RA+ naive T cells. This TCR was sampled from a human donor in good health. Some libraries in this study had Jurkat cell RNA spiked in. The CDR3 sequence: CASSVGGAEAFF. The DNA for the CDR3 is TGTGCCAGCAGTGTTGGGGGGGCTGAAGCTTTCTTT.